The T cell receptor beta chain described here comes from a study of beta chain features in type 1 diabetes. Sequenced material consisted of expressed TCRB transcripts (all of the isolated RNA was reverse transcribed). The repertoire was sequenced with immunoSEQ multiplex PCR; TCRdb's copy has only in-frame clones and lacks some. The table shows hundreds of thousands of clones, with 11% to 15% occurring only once. This CDR3 is 15 amino acids long. The V segment lost 0 bases and the J segment 2 bases; nucleotides outside the gene matches: 4. The germline V gene has CDR1 SGHRS and CDR2 YFSETQ. The chain has TRBV5-1 and TRBJ2-7; TRBD2 agrees at 8 bases. This receptor was taken from a woman aged 40-49 years in good health. Source material: naive CD4+ T cells from blood. CDR3: CASSLVSGAPYEQYF. The CDR3 nucleotides read TGCGCCAGCAGCTTGGTTAGCGGGGCCCCCTACGAGCAGTACTTC.